This TCR beta chain came from a study of OX40 agonist ivuxolimab in advanced cancers. Some clones are missing from TCRdb's copy, which holds only in-frame ones; the method was immunoSEQ multiplex PCR. Of tens of thousands of clones listed, about 91% are singletons. Overall study findings and caveats: Low normalized T-cell clonal expansion was also seen in some nonresponders.

On this clone itself: What it binds is unknown.

This CDR3 region has 15 residues. V was clipped by 5 bases and J by 7 bases; unmatched bases: 8. The germline V gene encodes CDR1 SGHTA and CDR2 FQGTGA. This chain joins TRBV7-3 and TRBJ1-2, with TRBD1 identical over 12 bases. The clonotype originates from an adult with an advanced solid tumor such as melanoma, head and neck, liver or kidney cancer. Material: CD4+ or CD8+ T cells sorted from blood, obtained in a trial of the OX40 agonist ivuxolimab. This chain's CDR3 is CASSASGTGGVGYTF. CDR3 DNA sequence: TGTGCCAGCAGCGCATCCGGGACAGGGGGCGTTGGCTACACCTTC. The full variable domain, with the rest looked up from reference TRBV7-3 and TRBJ1-2, is GAGVSQTPSNKVTEKGKYVELRCDPISGHTALYWYRQSLGQGPEFLIYFQGTGAADDSGLPNDRFFAVRPEGSVSTLKIQRTERGDSAVYLCASSASGTGGVGYTFGSGTRLTVV.